These T cell receptor beta chains were read from a single sample in a study of cytotoxic CD8 clonotypes in ibrutinib-treated CLL. This table comes from immunoSEQ multiplex PCR, and its TCRdb copy is limited to in-frame clones, with some not included. This sample yields about 200,000 clones, of which 70% to 75% are seen a single time; 5.9% belongs to the top ten. This specimen consisted of PBMCs, obtained after 12 months of ibrutinib treatment. The origin of the receptors is a human donor with chronic lymphocytic leukemia. The CDR3 runs from the conserved cysteine through the conserved F or W. The D gene is left open where the match is weak. The size field is filled for only some rows; it gives once, few, many or a size class.

>TRBD1|TRBJ1-5|-|TRBV6-1
TGTGCCAGCAGTGGAGGGGGCTTAGGCAATCAGCCCCAGCATTTT
CASSGGGLGNQPQHF
>-|TRBJ1-3|-|TRBV9
TGTGCCAGCACCAGGACCTCTGGAAACACCATATATTTT
CASTRTSGNTIYF
>-|TRBJ1-5|-|TRBV6-5
TGTGCCAGCAGTTACGGGGGGCGAGGCAATCAGCCCCAGCATTTT
CASSYGGRGNQPQHF
>-|TRBJ2-2|-|TRBV12-2
TGTGCAAGTCGCTTACCCGGACGGCGTCACAGGGGGTCCCTCGGGGAGCTGTTTTTT
CASRLPGRRHRGSLGELFF
>-|TRBJ1-4|-|TRBV2
TGTGCCAGCAGTGAAGGCGCGCAGAGGGAAAAACTGTTTTTT
CASSEGAQREKLFF
>TRBD1|TRBJ1-2|-|TRBV6-5
TGTGCCAGCAGAGACCCCGGGACAGGTTATGGCTACACCTTC
CASRDPGTGYGYTF
>-|TRBJ1-1|-|TRBV18
TGTGCCAGCTCACCAAGGACCCAACGGGGTAACACTGAAGCTTTCTTT
CASSPRTQRGNTEAFF
>-|TRBJ1-4|-|TRBV19
TGTGCCAGTAGTATTGGCGTGGGGACTACAACTAATGAAAAACTGTTTTTT
CASSIGVGTTTNEKLFF
>-|TRBJ1-1|-|TRBV13
TGTGCCAGCAGCTTAAGGGAAACTGAAGCTTTCTTT
CASSLRETEAFF
>-|TRBJ1-5|-|TRBV30
TGTGCCTGGAGTGGGAGGACCCTAGCCAGCCTCAATCAGCCCCAGCATTTT
CAWSGRTLASLNQPQHF
>-|TRBJ2-3|-|TRBV2
TGTGCCAGCAGTGAAGCGGGGGGGCGATGGAATACGCAGTATTTT
CASSEAGGRWNTQYF
>-|TRBJ1-2|few|TRBV9
TGTGCCAGCAGCCGCGACAGCTATGGCTACACCTTC
CASSRDSYGYTF
>-|TRBJ2-3|once|TRBV6-1
TGTGCCAGTATGCTCCGTGGGGGCACAGATACGCAGTATTTT
CASMLRGGTDTQYF
>-|TRBJ2-7|-|TRBV19
TGTGCCAGTAGTTTTGGGTCTCCGCCGGGGACCTACGAGCAGTACTTC
CASSFGSPPGTYEQYF
>TRBD1|TRBJ2-5|-|TRBV5-1
TGCGCCAGCAGCTCGAACAGGGGAGAGACCCAGTACTTC
CASSSNRGETQYF
>-|TRBJ2-2|many|TRBV7-9
TGTGCCAGCCCCAACGCCGCGGGGGCGCGTGCCGGGGAGCTGTTTTTT
CASPNAAGARAGELFF
>-|TRBJ2-3|-|TRBV11-2
TGTGCCAGCAGCTTAGGTAGCGGTAGCACAGATACGCAGTATTTT
CASSLGSGSTDTQYF
>-|TRBJ2-5|-|TRBV5-1
TGCGCCAGCAGCTTGAATTGGGATACGGGGACCCAGTACTTC
CASSLNWDTGTQYF
>-|TRBJ2-3|-|TRBV7-9
TGTGCCAGCAGCTCCGGGGGACGGGACCAGGCAGATACGCAGTATTTT
CASSSGGRDQADTQYF
>-|TRBJ2-1|few|TRBV6-5
TGTGCCAGCAGCGCCGGGACACCATACAATGAGCAGTTCTTC
CASSAGTPYNEQFF
>-|TRBJ1-5|-|TRBV7-2
TGTGCCAGCAGCGCGCGCCTGTATCAGCCCCAGCATTTT
CASSARLYQPQHF
>-|TRBJ2-7|-|TRBV27
TGTGCCAGCAGTGACCGGGACTTCTCCTACGAGCAGTACTTC
CASSDRDFSYEQYF
>-|TRBJ2-1|-|TRBV7-3
TGTGCCAGCAGCTTAGATTACAATGAGCAGTTCTTC
CASSLDYNEQFF
>TRBD2|TRBJ2-3|-|TRBV27
TGTGCCAGCAATTCCCTAGCGGGAGAGGGAGATACGCAGTATTTT
CASNSLAGEGDTQYF
>-|TRBJ1-5|-|TRBV30
TGTGCCTGGAGTGTAAAACGGGATCAGCCCCAGCATTTT
CAWSVKRDQPQHF
>TRBD2|TRBJ2-7|-|TRBV7-2
TGTGCCAGCAGCTTAGATCCTAGCGGGGAAGCGTACTTC
CASSLDPSGEAYF
>TRBD1|TRBJ1-5|once|TRBV28
TGTGCCAGCAGCCGCGGACAGGTCGGTAATCAGCCCCAGCATTTT
CASSRGQVGNQPQHF
>-|TRBJ1-6|few|TRBV5-1
TGCGCCAGCAGCTTGCTGGACCGAAATTCACCCCTCCACTTT
CASSLLDRNSPLHF
>TRBD1|TRBJ2-7|-|TRBV6-6
TGTGCCAGCAGACCCGGGACAGGGGGCTCCTACGAGCAGTACTTC
CASRPGTGGSYEQYF
>-|TRBJ1-1|-|TRBV7-9
TGTGCCAGCAGCTTAGAAGGATCGCACACTGAAGCTTTCTTT
CASSLEGSHTEAFF
>TRBD1|TRBJ2-7|-|TRBV4-1
TGCGCCAGCAGCTATTGGGACAGTGAATCCGAGCAGTACTTC
CASSYWDSESEQYF
>TRBD1|TRBJ1-2|-|TRBV7-2
TGTGCCAGCAGGCTCGCCGGGACAGGGGGCGAATCGGGCTATGGCTACACCTTC
CASRLAGTGGESGYGYTF
>-|TRBJ2-7|once|TRBV29-1
TGCAGCGCCGGAAATAAGGACGAGCAGTACTTC
CSAGNKDEQYF
>-|TRBJ1-2|-|TRBV29-1
TGCAGCGTTGTCCAGGGCAATAACTATGGCTACACCTTC
CSVVQGNNYGYTF
>TRBD1|TRBJ1-2|-|TRBV6-4
TGTGCCAGCAGTGATTCCGACAGGGTAGATCGTGGGGGCTACACCTTC
CASSDSDRVDRGGYTF
>TRBD1|TRBJ1-2|few|TRBV6-5
TGTGCCAGCAGGGATACAGGGGGTAGGGGCTACACCTTC
CASRDTGGRGYTF